Given below is one T cell receptor (beta chain) in context. Its antigen is unidentified. The data stem from a study of T cell responses to AZD1222 COVID-19 vaccine. Study-wide points: Baseline seropositives among AZD1222 recipients totaled only 5 to 7. The donor cohort was predominantly white British with a female majority, and clonal diversity may have been underestimated. Following two doses of AZD1222, Spike-specific TCR breadth and depth rose.

Trimming shortened V by 5 bases and J by 9 bases, and 19 bases separated the two germline ends. Looked up from germline, CDR1 is SGHTA and CDR2 is FQGTGA. This CDR3 has 14 amino acids. Here immunoSEQ multiplex PCR was the method, and the copy in TCRdb shows in-frame clones only, minus some. This table holds about 180,000 clones, 80% to 95% found once. The source material was peripheral blood, sampled 28 days after the second AZD1222 dose. The TCR sequence derives from an adult who received the AZD1222 COVID-19 vaccine. The chain couples TRBV7-3 to TRBJ1-2; no reliable D call. As DNA, the CDR3 is TGTGCCAGCAGCAAAAATGGCGGAACAGACCGCTACACCTTC. This codes for CASSKNGGTDRYTF.